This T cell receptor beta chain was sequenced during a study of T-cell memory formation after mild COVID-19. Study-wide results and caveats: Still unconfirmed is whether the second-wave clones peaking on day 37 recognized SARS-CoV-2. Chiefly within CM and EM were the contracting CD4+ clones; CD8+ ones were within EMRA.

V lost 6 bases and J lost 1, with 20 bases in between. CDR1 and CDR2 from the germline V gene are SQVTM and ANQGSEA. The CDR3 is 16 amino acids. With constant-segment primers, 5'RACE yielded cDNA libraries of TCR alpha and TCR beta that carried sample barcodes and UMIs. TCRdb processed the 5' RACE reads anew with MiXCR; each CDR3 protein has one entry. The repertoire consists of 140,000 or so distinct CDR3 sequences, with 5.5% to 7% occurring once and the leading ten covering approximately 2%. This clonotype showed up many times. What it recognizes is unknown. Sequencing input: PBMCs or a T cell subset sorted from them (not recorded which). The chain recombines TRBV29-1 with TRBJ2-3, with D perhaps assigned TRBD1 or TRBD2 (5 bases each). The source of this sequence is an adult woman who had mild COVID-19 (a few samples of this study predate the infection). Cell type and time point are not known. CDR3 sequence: CSVAKDKGTGTDTQYF. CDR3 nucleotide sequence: TGCAGCGTGGCCAAGGATAAGGGGACGGGCACAGATACGCAGTATTTT.